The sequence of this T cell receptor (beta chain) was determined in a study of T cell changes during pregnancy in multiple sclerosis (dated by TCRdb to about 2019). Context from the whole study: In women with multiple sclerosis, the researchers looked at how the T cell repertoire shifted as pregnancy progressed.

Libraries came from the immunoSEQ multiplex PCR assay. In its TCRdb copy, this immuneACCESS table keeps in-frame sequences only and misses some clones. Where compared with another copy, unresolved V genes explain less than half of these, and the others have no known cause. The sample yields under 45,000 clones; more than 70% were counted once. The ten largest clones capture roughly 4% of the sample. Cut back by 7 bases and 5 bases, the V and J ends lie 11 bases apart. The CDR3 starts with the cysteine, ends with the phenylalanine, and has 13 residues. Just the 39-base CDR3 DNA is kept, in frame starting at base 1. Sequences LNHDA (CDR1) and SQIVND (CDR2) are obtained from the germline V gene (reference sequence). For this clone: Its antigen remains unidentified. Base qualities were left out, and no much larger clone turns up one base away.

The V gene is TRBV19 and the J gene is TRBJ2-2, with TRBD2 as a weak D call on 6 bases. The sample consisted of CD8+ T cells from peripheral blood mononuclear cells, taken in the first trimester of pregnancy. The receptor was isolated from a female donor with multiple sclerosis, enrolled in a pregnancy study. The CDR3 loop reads CASNLGTTGELFF. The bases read TGTGCCAGTAACTTAGGGACTACCGGGGAGCTGTTTTTT.